A single sample is the source of the 27 T cell receptor beta chains below, sequenced in a study of blood T cell repertoires in COVID-19. TCRdb's table, derived via immunoSEQ multiplex PCR, lists solely in-frame clones and lacks some. The sample shows some 400,000 clones, roughly 90% of them seen only once. The sample consisted of peripheral blood. The origin of the receptors is a man younger than 30 with active or convalescent COVID-19.

The CDR3: CASSPGGQPSYNEQFF. The CDR3 coding sequence is TGCGCCAGCAGCCCAGGGGGCCAGCCCTCCTACAATGAGCAGTTCTTC. The chain combines TRBV4-1 with TRBJ2-1; TRBD1 matches at 8 bases. This CDR3 is built from 16 residues. Germline V gene sequence: CDR1 MGHRA, CDR2 YSYEKL. V shed 4 bases and J 0 bases; nucleotides not matched to a gene: 5.

V and J are TRBV6-2 or TRBV6-3 and TRBJ2-5; 7 bases match TRBD2. CDR3 length: 20 residues. With 2 bases clipped from V and 5 bases from J, the junction kept 23 bases outside the gene matches. Germline V CDR1 and CDR2: MNHEY, SVGEGT. The chain's CDR3 is CASSYPNTGTTKRVVETQYF. As DNA, the CDR3 is TGTGCCAGCAGTTACCCCAACACCGGGACTACCAAACGAGTTGTCGAGACCCAGTACTTC.

The V and J genes are TRBV9 and TRBJ1-6; D might be TRBD1 (5 bases). Germline V gene lookup returns CDR1 SGDLS and CDR2 YYNGEE. The CDR3 covers 14 residues. Trimming pared 0 bases from V and 10 bases from J, leaving 11 bases between. CDR3 DNA sequence: TGTGCCAGCAGCGTAGGGGCAGGGCGATCACCCCTCCACTTT. Encoded protein: CASSVGAGRSPLHF. The full variable domain, completed using reference TRBV9 and TRBJ1-6, is DSGVTQTPKHLITATGQRVTLRCSPRSGDLSVYWYQQSLDQGLQFLIQYYNGEERAKGNILERFSAQQFPDLHSELNLSSLELGDSALYFCASSVGAGRSPLHFGNGTRLTVT.

The CDR3 loop is CASGGLADLGPLHF. The CDR3 nucleotides read TGTGCCAGTGGGGGCCTAGCGGACCTAGGGCCCCTCCACTTT. The chain couples TRBV19 to TRBJ1-6; perhaps TRBD1 as D (6 bases). This CDR3 has 14 residues. V was shortened by 8 bases and J by 13 bases, with 21 bases between the two germline ends. CDR1 LNHDA and CDR2 SQIVND come from the germline V gene (reference sequence).

The chain joins TRBV5-1 to TRBJ2-5; 14 bases map to TRBD2. CDR1 SGHRS and CDR2 YFSETQ come from the germline V gene. The CDR3 loop spans 16 amino acids. Trimming cost V 0 bases and J 5 bases; bases outside gene matches: 3. CDR3 in amino acids: CASSLETSGGAETQYF. CDR3 bases: TGCGCCAGCAGCTTGGAGACTAGCGGGGGGGCCGAGACCCAGTACTTC. Full variable domain (remainder filled in from reference TRBV5-1 and TRBJ2-5): KAGVTQTPRYLIKTRGQQVTLSCSPISGHRSVSWYQQTPGQGLQFLFEYFSETQRNKGNFPGRFSGRQFSNSRSEMNVSTLELGDSALYLCASSLETSGGAETQYFGPGTRLLVL.

The chain couples TRBV5-1 to TRBJ2-7; 12 nucleotides match TRBD1. From germline, CDR1 is SGHRS and CDR2 YFSETQ. The CDR3 extends over 20 amino acids. Germline trimming cut 4 bases from V and 3 bases from J; bases unmatched to any gene: 20. The CDR3 sequence: CASSPIPGQGAGSGNYEQYF. The CDR3 DNA is TGCGCCAGCAGCCCCATACCGGGACAGGGGGCTGGTAGCGGGAACTACGAGCAGTACTTC.

This chain uses TRBV5-1 with TRBJ2-5; D is unresolved. Germline V lookup: CDR1 SGHRS, CDR2 YFSETQ. There are 14 residues in the CDR3. Trimming pared 0 bases from V and 0 bases from J, leaving 6 bases between. CDR3 nucleotides: TGCGCCAGCAGCTTGGTGTCAGACCAAGAGACCCAGTACTTC. Protein sequence: CASSLVSDQETQYF.

V gene TRBV2 combines with J gene TRBJ2-7; 9 bases line up with TRBD1. CDR3 length: 13 amino acids. With V trimmed by 10 bases and J by 0 bases, 4 bases remained unmatched. Germline CDR1 and CDR2: SNHLY and FYNNEI. CDR3 DNA: TGTGCCACAGGACAGGGGAGCTCCTACGAGCAGTACTTC. Translated: CATGQGSSYEQYF.

In its sample, this clone was seen many times. The CDR3 protein is CASSSGQGDTGELFF. CDR3 sequence (DNA): TGTGCCAGCAGTTCGGGACAGGGGGACACCGGGGAGCTGTTTTTT. The V call is TRBV28, the J call TRBJ2-2; 11 positions agree with TRBD1. The CDR3 has 15 amino acids. J lost 3 bases, V lost 4 bases, and 1 base had no gene match. The V gene's germline CDR1 is MDHEN and CDR2 SYDVKM.

This clone appeared a few times. The CDR3 DNA reads as TGTGCCAGCAGCGCCCTGAAGGGACACAGAAGGAATCAGCCCCAGCATTTT. Amino acid sequence: CASSALKGHRRNQPQHF. The rearrangement uses TRBV11-3 and TRBJ1-5; D is possibly TRBD1 (6 bases). Germline V CDR1 and CDR2: SGHNT, YENEEA. V lost 5 bases and J lost 4, with 21 bases in between. The CDR3 loop spans 17 amino acids.

The chain couples TRBV9 to TRBJ2-5, with 8 bases fitting TRBD1. The CDR3 sequence is 14 residues long. CDR1 SGDLS and CDR2 YYNGEE come from the germline V gene. The ends lost 2 bases at V and 5 bases at J; junction bases unmatched: 5. CDR3 amino acids: CASSVTGVYETQYF. The DNA of the CDR3 is TGTGCCAGCAGCGTGACAGGGGTGTATGAGACCCAGTACTTC.

The V call is TRBV27, the J call TRBJ1-6; maybe TRBD1 (6 bases). Looked up from germline, CDR1 is MNHEY and CDR2 is SMNVEV (reference sequence). CDR3 length: 13 residues. V dropped 7 bases and J dropped 13 bases, with 17 bases sitting between them. The CDR3 region is CASKATGHIPLHF. The CDR3 DNA reads as TGTGCCAGCAAGGCGACAGGACACATTCCCCTCCACTTT.

The chain recombines TRBV28 with TRBJ2-7; D remains ambiguous. This CDR3 is 13 amino acids long. V lost 3 bases and J lost 2, with 8 bases in between. Germline V gives CDR1 MDHEN, CDR2 SYDVKM. CDR3 sequence reads: CASSFPRPYEQYF. DNA of the CDR3: TGTGCCAGCAGTTTCCCCAGGCCCTACGAGCAGTACTTC.

V and J are TRBV5-6 and TRBJ2-7; the D gene is possibly TRBD1 (6 bases). Trimming left V 2 bases short and J 0 bases short, with 12 bases between. Germline values: CDR1 SGHDT, CDR2 YYEEEE. The CDR3 consists of 15 residues. The CDR3 spells CASSFQGTDSYEQYF. CDR3 nucleotides: TGTGCCAGCAGCTTCCAGGGGACCGACTCCTACGAGCAGTACTTC.

The rearrangement links TRBV28 to TRBJ2-1; D gene uncertain. Germline CDR1 is MDHEN and CDR2 is SYDVKM. The CDR3 extends over 16 amino acids. The germline V and J ends were trimmed by 5 bases and 3 bases, with 17 bases remaining between them. Here the CDR3 DNA reads TGTGCCAGCAGTACCCCCGGTAGCACACGCTACAATGAGCAGTTCTTC. Amino acid sequence: CASSTPGSTRYNEQFF.

A note on this clone: Other DNA sequences in this sample translate to the same CDR3. The CDR3 protein is CASSPTGGGTEAFF. In DNA form, the CDR3 reads TGTGCCAGCTCACCGACAGGGGGAGGCACTGAAGCTTTCTTT. The V gene is TRBV18, the J gene TRBJ1-1; 9 bases fit TRBD1. Germline CDR1 reads KGHSH; CDR2 reads LQKENI. The CDR3 consists of 14 residues. With 3 bases clipped from V and 4 bases from J, the junction kept 3 bases outside the gene matches.

This clone has just one count. The rearrangement joins TRBV5-1 to TRBJ2-3, with TRBD1 matching 7 bases. The CDR3 sequence is 14 residues long. CDR1 is SGHRS, CDR2 YFSETQ, per germline. With V trimmed by 6 bases and J by 4 bases, 8 bases remained unmatched. CDR3: CASKGQPESDTQYF. CDR3 nucleotides: TGCGCCAGCAAGGGACAGCCGGAATCAGATACGCAGTATTTT.

V gene TRBV24-1 combines with J gene TRBJ1-5; D remains unclear. The CDR3 has 13 residues. The V gene lost 2 bases and the J gene lost 3 bases, with 4 bases spanning the gap. Germline values: CDR1 KGHDR, CDR2 SFDVKD. CDR3 amino acids: CATSDYNNQPQHF. Here the CDR3 DNA reads TGTGCCACCAGTGATTACAACAATCAGCCCCAGCATTTT.

J is TRBJ2-7 and V is TRBV19; TRBD2 matches 14 bases. The CDR3 has 19 amino acids. Germline values: CDR1 LNHDA, CDR2 SQIVND (reference sequence). The trim removed 3 bases at V and 3 bases at J, leaving 13 bases unmatched. The CDR3 DNA sequence: TGTGCCAGTAGTATCTCGACCCGGGCGGGACTAGCGGGAGTCTACGAGCAGTACTTC. This encodes CASSISTRAGLAGVYEQYF.

V gene TRBV7-7 combines with J gene TRBJ1-3, with 7 bases fitting TRBD1. The germline V gene has CDR1 SSHAT and CDR2 FNYEAQ (reference sequence). V shed 5 bases, J shed 2 bases, and the junction held 9 bases outside the gene matches. The CDR3 runs to 16 residues. CDR3 coding DNA: TGTGCCAGCAGCCCGGGGGACAGAAGGCCTGGAAACACCATATATTTT. It is translated as CASSPGDRRPGNTIYF.

The chain is built from TRBV9 and TRBJ2-1; 11 nucleotides line up with TRBD2. V lost 4 bases, J lost 8 bases, and 5 bases stayed unmatched. This CDR3 contains 14 residues. The germline V gene has CDR1 SGDLS and CDR2 YYNGEE. CDR3 DNA sequence: TGTGCCAGCAGCTTTAGCGGGAGGGTCGATGAGCAGTTCTTC. Amino acid sequence: CASSFSGRVDEQFF.

The rearrangement joins TRBV7-3 to TRBJ2-1; D might be TRBD1 (5 bases). Germline loops: CDR1 SGHTA, CDR2 FQGTGA. The CDR3 loop spans 17 amino acids. Between the trimmed V and J ends, which lost 3 bases and 3 bases, there was a span of 18 bases. This CDR3 is CASSFTPNRRIYNEQFF. The CDR3 DNA reads as TGTGCCAGCAGCTTTACCCCTAACAGGAGAATCTACAATGAGCAGTTCTTC.

This chain connects TRBV6-5 to TRBJ1-1; no reliable D call. Per the germline V gene, CDR1 is MNHEY and CDR2 is SVGAGI. This CDR3 has 13 residues. The V end lost 6 bases, the J end lost 0 bases, and 8 bases lay between the germline ends. DNA for the CDR3: TGTGCCAGCAGACAGACACTGAACACTGAAGCTTTCTTT. This translates into CASRQTLNTEAFF.

V gene TRBV27 combines with J gene TRBJ2-1; D ambiguous. Per the germline V gene, CDR1 is MNHEY and CDR2 is SMNVEV (reference sequence). The CDR3 contains 17 residues. Between the trimmed V and J ends, which lost 0 bases and 0 bases, there was a span of 12 bases. The CDR3 here is CASSLSETESSYNEQFF. CDR3 DNA sequence: TGTGCCAGCAGTTTATCCGAAACTGAGAGCTCCTACAATGAGCAGTTCTTC.

This chain links TRBV27 with TRBJ2-5; D not resolved. CDR1 MNHEY and CDR2 SMNVEV come from the germline V gene (reference sequence). Trimming left V 5 bases short and J 5 bases short, with 15 bases between. The CDR3 sequence is 14 residues long. CDR3 residues: CASSPAVSRETQYF. As DNA, the CDR3 is TGTGCCAGCAGTCCCGCAGTTTCCCGCGAGACCCAGTACTTC.

The rearrangement joins TRBV11-2 to TRBJ2-7; 10 nucleotides match TRBD2. The trim removed 5 bases at V and 3 bases at J, leaving 10 bases unmatched. Germline CDR1 is SGHAT and CDR2 is FQNNGV. The CDR3 extends over 16 amino acids. The CDR3 coding sequence is TGTGCCAGCAGCCCACGCCTAGCGGGGGCCCTCTACGAGCAGTACTTC. Translating gives CASSPRLAGALYEQYF.

V usage is TRBV6-5 and J usage is TRBJ2-5; 7 nucleotides align to TRBD2. Unmatched junction bases numbered 13, after V lost 10 bases and J lost 2 bases. The CDR3 extends over 15 amino acids. CDR1 is MNHEY, CDR2 SVGAGI, per germline. Here the CDR3 reads CATTEGRGFQETQYF. The CDR3 DNA follows: TGTGCCACCACGGAAGGGAGGGGCTTTCAAGAGACCCAGTACTTC.